The sequence of this T cell receptor (beta chain) was determined in a study of blood T cells in healthy people across ages. Overall study context: Roughly one uniquely barcoded beta molecule per two T cells was captured.

Combining a sample-barcoded 5' primer with a J-beta primer mix, a second PCR ran for roughly 7 to 12 cycles. In TCRdb, the 5' RACE reads were re-called with MiXCR into one record per CDR3 protein. Here the sample spans 600,000 to 1,000,000 distinct CDR3 sequences, roughly 64% being singletons. Notes on the study in general: The unknown donor CMV status may have confounded expanded clonotype changes.

Per germline, CDR1 SEHNR and CDR2 FQNEAQ (reference sequence). J was trimmed by 0 bases and V by 3 bases; bases with no gene match: 5. The CDR3 extends over 17 amino acids. The sample, about 9.7 milliliters of peripheral blood, was drawn from each donor. In the case of this clonotype: Its antigen is unidentified.

This receptor was obtained from a man between 25 and 39 years old in good health. The chain is built from TRBV7-9 and TRBJ1-6; 7 nucleotides agree with TRBD1. Sequencing was performed on blood. DNA of the CDR3: TGTGCCAGCAGCTTCGCCCGGGACAGCTCCTATAATTCACCCCTCCACTTT. This encodes CASSFARDSSYNSPLHF.